The 31 T cell receptor beta chains listed next were all sequenced from one sample in a study of neurological immune-mediated disorders. Regarding time point: longitudinal time-point 3. In TCRdb, the 5' RACE reads were re-called with MiXCR into one record per CDR3 protein. The sample includes more than 95,000 distinct CDR3 sequences, 10% to 14% of them seen just once. The sequenced sample was PBMCs. Receptor source: a female donor with HTLV-1-associated myelopathy (HAM/TSP).

This clonotype was seen only a few times. The chain is built from TRBV12-3 or TRBV12-4 and TRBJ2-3, with 9 positions matching TRBD2. Trimming at V came to 11 bases and at J to 4 bases, leaving 10 bases not matched to a gene. The CDR3 totals 14 residues. In DNA, the CDR3 is TGTGCCTCCCGGGCGGGGGGGCCTTCAGATACGCAGTATTTT. This translates into CASRAGGPSDTQYF.

The chain is built from TRBV20-1 and TRBJ1-1; D is unclear. The CDR3 spans 13 residues. The germline V gene encodes CDR1 DFQATT and CDR2 SNEGSKA (reference sequence). Trimming removed 4 bases from V and 3 bases from J, with 12 bases in between. As DNA, the CDR3 is TGCAGTGCTACGGAGGGAGCGCACACTGAAGCTTTCTTT. Its translation: CSATEGAHTEAFF.

This clonotype has ten or more counts. The V call is TRBV20-1, the J call TRBJ2-3; D not resolved. The CDR3 sequence is 13 residues long. V was clipped by 6 bases and J by 5 bases, with 15 bases between them. The V gene's germline CDR1 is DFQATT and CDR2 SNEGSKA (reference sequence). In DNA, the CDR3 is TGCAGTGCGAGGCAGAGGATTATAGATACGCAGTATTTT. This gives the protein CSARQRIIDTQYF.

This clonotype was observed many times. The CDR3 coding sequence is TGTGCCAGCAGCGGCTCTGGCGGGGCCCAAGAGACCCAGTACTTC. Translated: CASSGSGGAQETQYF. V is TRBV9 and J is TRBJ2-5; maybe TRBD2 (6 bases). There are 15 residues in the CDR3. Germline V gives CDR1 SGDLS, CDR2 YYNGEE. Trimming pared 3 bases from V and 1 base from J, leaving 13 bases between. The complete variable domain, with remaining parts taken from reference TRBV9 and TRBJ2-5, reads DSGVTQTPKHLITATGQRVTLRCSPRSGDLSVYWYQQSLDQGLQFLIQYYNGEERAKGNILERFSAQQFPDLHSELNLSSLELGDSALYFCASSGSGGAQETQYFGPGTRLLVL.

This clonotype has more than one count but fewer than ten. This chain links TRBV18 with TRBJ1-5; D is undetermined. Trimming took off 1 base at V and 3 bases at J, with 4 bases between the two ends. The CDR3 has 13 residues. Germline V gene sequence: CDR1 KGHSH, CDR2 LQKENI. The DNA for the CDR3 is TGTGCCAGCTCACCACTCTCCAATCAGCCCCAGCATTTT. This codes for CASSPLSNQPQHF.

This clonotype has a count of ten or more. V gene TRBV11-2 combines with J gene TRBJ2-1, with a possible D match to TRBD2 (5 bases). Germline V lookup: CDR1 SGHAT, CDR2 FQNNGV. The CDR3 extends over 16 amino acids. V was cut by 5 bases and J by 0 bases, with 14 bases left in between. CDR3 in amino acids: CASSIKLGSSYNEQFF. As DNA, the CDR3 is TGTGCCAGCAGCATAAAACTAGGGAGCTCCTACAATGAGCAGTTCTTC.

This clonotype was detected many times. The rearrangement uses TRBV5-1 and TRBJ2-2; 8 positions match TRBD1. Germline CDR1 and CDR2: SGHRS and YFSETQ. J gave up 7 bases and V 4 bases, and 3 bases lay outside the gene matches. The CDR3 extends over 13 amino acids. CDR3 protein: CASSAGQDGELFF. For the CDR3, the DNA is TGCGCCAGCAGCGCGGGACAGGACGGGGAGCTGTTTTTT.

This clonotype turned up a few times. This chain joins TRBV5-1 and TRBJ1-1, with D unresolved. Germline V gives CDR1 SGHRS, CDR2 YFSETQ. The CDR3 runs 14 residues. With 7 bases removed from V and 4 bases from J, the gap between germline ends came to 17 bases. The CDR3 bases are TGCGCCAGCTCCATGGAGGCTGAGGGCACTGAAGCTTTCTTT. As protein: CASSMEAEGTEAFF.

This sequence joins TRBV20-1 and TRBJ1-5, with D possibly being TRBD1 (5 bases). The CDR3 contains 16 residues. Germline V gene data show CDR1 as DFQATT and CDR2 as SNEGSKA (reference sequence). Trimming left V 5 bases short and J 0 bases short, with 17 bases between. CDR3 region: CSAWGLVALSNQPQHF. The CDR3 DNA is TGCAGTGCTTGGGGACTTGTGGCCCTTAGCAATCAGCCCCAGCATTTT.

The table lists this clonotype with many counts. The V and J genes are TRBV10-1 and TRBJ2-5, with a possible D match to TRBD2 (6 bases). Per germline, CDR1 WNHNN and CDR2 SYGVQD (reference sequence). This CDR3 contains 13 residues. V lost 9 bases and J 3 bases, leaving 14 bases between the germline ends. Here the CDR3 reads CARETEGKETQYF. The CDR3 region has the DNA TGCGCCAGAGAAACGGAGGGGAAAGAGACCCAGTACTTC.

This clonotype was seen more than once but under ten times. This chain joins TRBV5-1 and TRBJ2-5; 9 nucleotides line up with TRBD1. The CDR3 covers 14 residues. Germline CDR1 and CDR2: SGHRS and YFSETQ. With V trimmed by 4 bases and J by 5 bases, 6 bases remained unmatched. The CDR3, as DNA: TGCGCCAGCAGCCGGGGACAGGGCTGGGAGACCCAGTACTTC. This encodes CASSRGQGWETQYF. Full variable domain (outside the CDR3, taken from reference TRBV5-1 and TRBJ2-5): KAGVTQTPRYLIKTRGQQVTLSCSPISGHRSVSWYQQTPGQGLQFLFEYFSETQRNKGNFPGRFSGRQFSNSRSEMNVSTLELGDSALYLCASSRGQGWETQYFGPGTRLLVL.

Regarding this clonotype: The junction departs from germline at one end; a sequencing error may be responsible. The V call is TRBV5-6, the J call TRBJ2-3, with D perhaps TRBD1 (6 bases). CDR3 length equals 14 residues. Germline V gene data show CDR1 as SGHDT and CDR2 as YYEEEE. This CDR3 reads CASSLTTGYDTQYF. In DNA form, the CDR3 reads TGCGCCAGCAGCTTGACCACAGGGTACGATACGCAGTATTTT.

Regarding this clonotype: A much larger clone differs by one base, so this may be a read error. The CDR3: CASSQLWGYEQYF. The CDR3 region has the DNA TGTGCCAGCAGCCAACTTTGGGGCTACGAGCAGTACTTC. The gene calls are TRBV3-1 and TRBJ2-7; D is undetermined. V dropped 2 bases and J dropped 3 bases, with 8 bases sitting between them. In germline, CDR1 is LGHDT, CDR2 YNNKEL (reference sequence). The CDR3 is 13 residues long.

This clonotype was seen ten or more times. The CDR3 DNA sequence: TGTGCCATCAGTGATCCCTTTAGCCGTAATGAGCAGTTCTTC. It translates to CAISDPFSRNEQFF. This chain joins TRBV10-3 and TRBJ2-1, with D hard to call. V was cut by 3 bases and J by 7 bases, with 13 bases left in between. Germline loops: CDR1 ENHRY, CDR2 SYGVKD. CDR3 length: 14 residues.

The sample holds many counts of this clonotype. The gene calls are TRBV29-1 and TRBJ1-4, with D unclear. The V end was cut by 4 bases, the J end by 6 bases, with 15 bases between. CDR1 SQVTM and CDR2 ANQGSEA come from the germline V gene. The CDR3 is made up of 14 amino acids. The DNA of the CDR3 is TGCAGCGTTGTAGGACGGTCGGAGGATGAAAAACTGTTTTTT. It specifies CSVVGRSEDEKLFF.

This clonotype came up many times. CDR3 nucleotides: TGCGCCAGCAGCTTATTAGCGGGGCAAACAGATACGCAGTATTTT. Residues: CASSLLAGQTDTQYF. The chain couples TRBV5-1 to TRBJ2-3, with 8 bases aligning to TRBD2. CDR1 and CDR2 from the germline V gene are SGHRS and YFSETQ. V trimming: 2 bases; J trimming: 3 bases; junction bases outside the gene matches: 5. The CDR3 spans 15 residues.

Ten or more counts support this clonotype. This rearrangement joins TRBV2 to TRBJ2-1; 10 nucleotides match TRBD1. The germline V gene has CDR1 SNHLY and CDR2 FYNNEI. The V segment lost 7 bases and the J segment 8 bases; nucleotides outside the gene matches: 11. The CDR3 covers 15 residues. CDR3 sequence (DNA): TGTGCCAGCACCATGGACAGGGGGATAGTCGATGAGCAGTTCTTC. This codes for CASTMDRGIVDEQFF.

Only a few counts were recorded for this clonotype. The chain combines TRBV29-1 with TRBJ2-5, with 7 positions matching TRBD1. V shed 7 bases, J shed 6 bases, and the junction held 11 bases outside the gene matches. CDR3 length: 13 amino acids. Looked up from germline, CDR1 is SQVTM and CDR2 is ANQGSEA. For the CDR3, the DNA is TGCAGCGGACGCAAACAGGGGAGCCAGACCCAGTACTTC. This encodes CSGRKQGSQTQYF.

This clonotype was picked up many times. The rearrangement uses TRBV5-1 and TRBJ2-7; a possible D gene is TRBD2 (7 bases). The ends were cut back, 4 bases at V and 3 bases at J, with 17 bases in the middle. This CDR3 comprises 15 residues. In germline, CDR1 is SGHRS, CDR2 YFSETQ. In nucleotides, the CDR3 is TGCGCCAGCAGCGCGGGGGCAGGACCCCTCTACGAGCAGTACTTC. It specifies CASSAGAGPLYEQYF. The variable domain in full, completed from reference TRBV5-1 and TRBJ2-7, reads KAGVTQTPRYLIKTRGQQVTLSCSPISGHRSVSWYQQTPGQGLQFLFEYFSETQRNKGNFPGRFSGRQFSNSRSEMNVSTLELGDSALYLCASSAGAGPLYEQYFGPGTRLTVT.

In its sample, this clonotype was seen many times. The chain is built from TRBV5-1 and TRBJ2-1, with TRBD2 identical over 9 bases. V lost 6 bases and J lost 8; bases outside the gene matches: 12. The CDR3 is 15 residues long. The germline V gene encodes CDR1 SGHRS and CDR2 YFSETQ. For the CDR3, the DNA is TGCGCCAGCACCCTCGGGGCGGGGGGGCCGGATGAGCAGTTCTTC. It encodes CASTLGAGGPDEQFF.

A word on this clonotype: The junction departs from germline at one end; a sequencing error may be responsible. The chain recombines TRBV12-3 or TRBV12-4 with TRBJ1-1, with D hard to call. The CDR3 loop spans 12 amino acids. DNA for the CDR3: TGTGCCAGCAGGATGGCGGGGAGTGAAGCTTTATTT. It codes for CASRMAGSEALF.

This clonotype was picked up many times. This chain connects TRBV6-1 to TRBJ1-1; the match to TRBD1 covers 8 bases. The CDR3 totals 13 residues. The V and J ends lost 6 bases and 4 bases, in that order; junction bases with no gene match: 4. Germline assignment: CDR1 MNHNS and CDR2 SASEGT. The CDR3 DNA sequence: TGTGCCAGCAGCGCAACAGGGGGCACTGAAGCTTTCTTT. The encoded protein is CASSATGGTEAFF.

This clonotype was found many times. This chain joins TRBV11-2 and TRBJ2-3; D unclear. V lost 0 bases and J lost 9, with 10 bases in between. CDR1 and CDR2 from the germline V gene are SGHAT and FQNNGV. The CDR3 consists of 13 residues. CDR3 coding DNA: TGTGCCAGCAGCTTAGAGTCAGCTTTAACGCAGTATTTT. Translation gives CASSLESALTQYF.

This clonotype was counted many times. This sequence joins TRBV7-8 and TRBJ2-2; a weak D match, TRBD1 (6 bases). The CDR3 has 16 residues. V shed 0 bases and J shed 4 bases, with 12 bases lying between them. CDR1 SGHVS and CDR2 FQNEAQ come from the germline V gene. DNA of the CDR3: TGTGCCAGCAGCTTAGCCGGTTACAGGGTCACCGGGGAGCTGTTTTTT. Its protein product is CASSLAGYRVTGELFF.

The chain couples TRBV11-2 to TRBJ1-6, with TRBD1 matching over 7 bases. Trimming at V came to 1 base and at J to 7 bases, leaving 4 bases not matched to a gene. The length of the CDR3 is 15 residues. The germline V gene encodes CDR1 SGHAT and CDR2 FQNNGV. CDR3 region: CASSLGDSTNSPLHF. The CDR3 nucleotides are TGTGCCAGCAGCTTAGGGGACAGTACAAATTCACCCCTCCACTTT. The full variable domain, its missing parts supplied by reference TRBV11-2 and TRBJ1-6, is EAGVAQSPRYKIIEKRQSVAFWCNPISGHATLYWYQQILGQGPKLLIQFQNNGVVDDSQLPKDRFSAERLKGVDSTLKIQPAKLEDSAVYLCASSLGDSTNSPLHFGNGTRLTVT.

This clonotype appeared many times. This chain connects TRBV3-1 to TRBJ2-1; TRBD2 aligns across 8 bases. Trimming removed 2 bases from V and 15 bases from J; junction bases left unmatched: 6. The CDR3 is 12 residues long. Germline CDR1 reads LGHDT; CDR2 reads YNNKEL (reference sequence). CDR3 sequence reads: CASSQSGTSPFF. The CDR3 bases are TGTGCCAGCAGCCAATCCGGGACTAGTCCGTTCTTC.

This clonotype showed up many times. The chain couples TRBV5-1 to TRBJ2-7; D possibly uses TRBD1 or TRBD2 (5 bases each). Germline V gene data show CDR1 as SGHRS and CDR2 as YFSETQ. V was clipped by 0 bases and J by 5 bases, with 12 bases between them. This CDR3 is built from 14 residues. CDR3 nucleotide sequence: TGCGCCAGCAGCTTGGAGGGCTTGGGACACGAGCAGTACTTC. Its protein is CASSLEGLGHEQYF.

Notes on this clonotype: A much larger clone lies a single base off, so this may be a read error. The V call is TRBV24-1, the J call TRBJ2-2; D gene unclear. The CDR3 is 13 amino acids. The germline V and J ends were trimmed by 12 bases and 5 bases, with 15 bases remaining between them. CDR1 KGHDR and CDR2 SFDVKD come from the germline V gene. The CDR3 sequence: CAAHGSWTGELFF. In DNA form, the CDR3 reads TGTGCCGCTCATGGGTCGTGGACCGGGGAGCTGTTTTTT.

This clonotype showed up many times. The gene calls are TRBV5-1 and TRBJ1-1; D uncertain. In germline, CDR1 is SGHRS, CDR2 YFSETQ. The CDR3 totals 13 residues. The V and J ends lost 1 base and 4 bases respectively, with 8 bases between them. The CDR3 DNA reads TGCGCCAGCAGCTTGTCCGTGGGCACTGAAGCTTTCTTT. Protein sequence: CASSLSVGTEAFF.

The sample holds many counts of this clonotype. The genes are TRBV5-1 and TRBJ1-1; no clear D gene. This CDR3 has 14 amino acids. V was clipped by 4 bases and J by 5 bases, with 15 bases between them. Germline V gene data show CDR1 as SGHRS and CDR2 as YFSETQ. This chain's CDR3 is CASSPLGYGTEAFF. CDR3 nucleotides: TGCGCCAGCAGCCCGCTGGGGTATGGGACTGAAGCTTTCTTT. Based on the CDR3 plus reference TRBV5-1 and TRBJ1-1, the full variable domain is KAGVTQTPRYLIKTRGQQVTLSCSPISGHRSVSWYQQTPGQGLQFLFEYFSETQRNKGNFPGRFSGRQFSNSRSEMNVSTLELGDSALYLCASSPLGYGTEAFFGQGTRLTVV.

This clonotype came up many times. The gene calls are TRBV3-1 and TRBJ2-7; no clear D gene. Germline assignment: CDR1 LGHDT and CDR2 YNNKEL (reference sequence). This CDR3 spans 14 amino acids. The V end lost 0 bases, the J end lost 3 bases, and 9 bases lay between the germline ends. DNA for the CDR3: TGTGCCAGCAGCCAAGACCTCCGGAACTACGAGCAGTACTTC. Protein sequence: CASSQDLRNYEQYF.